This entry describes one TCR beta chain. The data are from a study of PD-1 blockade in mismatch repair-deficient tumors. The V segment lost 4 bases and the J segment 0 bases; nucleotides outside the gene matches: 9. The CDR3 consists of 17 residues. Germline assignment: CDR1 MNHNS and CDR2 SASEGT. Sequencing was performed with immunoSEQ multiplex PCR; in TCRdb, only in-frame clones are kept and a portion is missing. The sample carries roughly 15,000 clones, roughly 82% recorded once. Sequenced material: PBMCs, taken approximately 15 weeks after starting pembrolizumab. This clonotype was sampled from an adult with mismatch repair-deficient cancer. V gene TRBV6-1 combines with J gene TRBJ1-5; 7 bases match TRBD1. CDR3 in DNA: TGTGCCAGCAGTGGAACAGGGGTACCTTATAGCAATCAGCCCCAGCATTTT. Its translation: CASSGTGVPYSNQPQHF.